This T cell receptor beta chain was observed in a study of control samples from healthy donors and cancer patients. Produced via immunoSEQ multiplex PCR; TCRdb's table is partial and in-frame only. The sample lists about 180,000 clones, around 94% occurring once. The germline CDR1 and CDR2 sequences are SGHTA and FQGNSA. The CDR3 is 16 residues long. V gave up 2 bases and J gave up 0 bases; unmatched junction bases: 4. This rearrangement joins TRBV7-2 to TRBJ2-3, with 8 nucleotides matching TRBD2. This clonotype was sampled from a man between 25 and 39 years old in good health. Sequenced: blood. The CDR3 bases are TGTGCCAGCAGCTTATCGGCTAGCGGGAGCACAGATACGCAGTATTTT. Translating it yields CASSLSASGSTDTQYF.